This entry is about one T cell receptor beta chain. The antigen remains unidentified. 0.5 to 1 ug RNA was reverse transcribed with random hexamers. Multiplex immunoSEQ PCR targeted 54 Vbeta and 13 Jbeta TCR beta segments. TCRdb reanalysed the immunoSEQ multiplex PCR reads using MiXCR and keeps one entry per CDR3 protein. The data contain a few hundred thousand distinct CDR3 sequences, 95% of them singletons. The multiple sclerosis controls were treatment-naive patients with relapsing-remitting disease that was stable or active. TEMRA cells underwent FACS enrichment and CD8+ and CD4+ T cells underwent negative isolation. The record originates from a study of CD8 T cells in Susac syndrome. Findings and caveats of the study: It was acknowledged in the study that the number of individuals who were included in its TCR sequencing and HLA analysis was relatively small.

This CDR3 has 16 amino acids. This sequence was found in a human donor with multiple sclerosis. The V and J genes are TRBV21-1 and TRBJ2-7; the listed D gene, TRBD2, was not tested against the DNA. TRBV21-1 constitutes a pseudogene. The sample was CD4+ T cells from PBMCs. CDR3 in DNA: TGTGCCAGCAGCCTAAACAGCCTAGCGGGAGTCTACGAGCAGTACTTC. Encoded protein: CASSLNSLAGVYEQYF.